This TCR beta chain emerged from a study of blood T cell repertoires in COVID-19. Study-wide context: The United States, Italy and Spain supplied acute and convalescent COVID-19 samples. The cDNA or gDNA used as material had been derived from T cells, B-cell-depleted T cells, or PBMCs.

Patients at the Seattle site were enrolled during active infection and followed longitudinally. This table comes from immunoSEQ multiplex PCR, and its TCRdb copy is limited to in-frame clones, with some not included. This sample has about 62,000 clones; 85% to 90% occur once, and the top ten carry about 20%. The CDR3 is 11 amino acids. CDR1 is GTSNPN and CDR2 is SVGIG in the germline V gene (reference sequence). V was shortened by 2 bases and J by 4 bases, with 4 bases between the two germline ends. The sample taken for sequencing was peripheral blood. V is TRBV30 and J is TRBJ2-3; D gene ambiguous. The TCR comes from an older woman with COVID-19, enrolled during active disease. The CDR3 loop is CAWSLADTQYF. In DNA, the CDR3 is TGTGCCTGGAGTCTAGCAGATACGCAGTATTTT.